These T cell receptor beta chains were read from a single sample in a study of blood T cells in healthy people across ages. MiXCR was run by TCRdb on the 5' RACE reads, yielding one entry per CDR3 protein. The table includes 1.5 million to 2 million distinct CDR3 sequences, 49% detected once. The sample comprised blood. These receptors originate from a woman in her 40s in good health. The CDR3 runs from the conserved cysteine through the conserved F or W. D genes are given only for firm matches. A clone size is listed for some rows: how often the clone was seen (once, few, many), or a class if it is expanded.

V gene,D gene,clone size,J gene,CDR3 protein,CDR3 DNA
TRBV5-1,.,few,TRBJ1-2,CASSLAKERGTF,TGCGCCAGCAGCTTGGCCAAGGAACGGGGCACCTTC
TRBV6-2/TRBV6-3,.,once,TRBJ2-5,CASTVAAGLQETQYF,TGTGCCAGCACCGTGGCAGCGGGCCTTCAAGAGACCCAGTACTTC
TRBV4-1,TRBD1,.,TRBJ1-2,CASSPGEGAGYTF,TGCGCCAGCAGCCCAGGGGAGGGGGCTGGCTACACCTTC
TRBV2,TRBD1,.,TRBJ1-2,CASSEEGTEYGYTF,TGTGCCAGCAGTGAAGAAGGGACAGAATATGGCTACACCTTC
TRBV3-1,.,.,TRBJ2-1,CASSQEVREDWNEQFF,TGTGCCAGCAGCCAAGAAGTCAGGGAGGATTGGAATGAGCAGTTCTTC
TRBV29-1,TRBD1,.,TRBJ2-5,CSVESVSHGTGVFGETQYF,TGCAGCGTTGAATCGGTTTCCCACGGGACAGGGGTCTTCGGTGAGACCCAGTACTTC
TRBV20-1,.,few,TRBJ2-5,CSATGLTLSQETQYF,TGCAGTGCCACGGGACTGACTCTTTCTCAAGAGACCCAGTACTTC
TRBV7-8,TRBD2,few,TRBJ2-4,CASSYGTSGGARGIQYF,TGTGCCAGCAGCTATGGGACTAGCGGGGGGGCCCGGGGCATTCAGTACTTC
TRBV12-5,TRBD2,.,TRBJ2-7,CASGCRWTSSYEQYF,TGTGCTAGTGGTTGTCGATGGACTAGCAGCTACGAGCAGTACTTC
TRBV27,TRBD2,few,TRBJ2-7,CASSLGRGARYEQYF,TGTGCCAGCAGTTTAGGGCGGGGGGCCAGGTACGAGCAGTACTTC
TRBV6-5,.,few,TRBJ2-4,CASSPRRTVAKNIQYF,TGTGCCAGCAGTCCTAGACGGACTGTGGCCAAAAACATTCAGTACTTC
TRBV27,.,.,TRBJ2-1,CASRQGGRHEQFF,TGTGCCAGCAGACAGGGAGGCAGGCATGAGCAGTTCTTC
TRBV29-1,TRBD1,.,TRBJ1-1,CSVGAGGNTEAFF,TGCAGCGTTGGTGCAGGGGGGAACACTGAAGCTTTCTTT
TRBV6-1,TRBD1,few,TRBJ1-2,CASSPLTGRTGGTTYGYTF,TGTGCCAGCAGCCCCCTCACCGGTCGGACAGGCGGTACGACCTATGGCTACACCTTC
TRBV5-1,TRBD2,.,TRBJ2-1,CASSFSGDAYNEQFF,TGCGCCAGCAGCTTCAGCGGGGACGCCTACAATGAGCAGTTCTTC
TRBV7-8,TRBD1,.,TRBJ1-2,CASSPDGTGGRNYGYTF,TGTGCCAGCAGCCCTGACGGGACAGGGGGAAGGAACTATGGCTACACCTTC
TRBV6-5,.,few,TRBJ2-3,CASSSSTTTDTQYF,TGTGCCAGCAGTTCGTCTACCACCACAGATACGCAGTATTTT
TRBV18,.,.,TRBJ2-7,CASSRAGTLTYNEQYF,TGTGCCAGCTCACGGGCCGGGACTCTGACCTACAATGAGCAGTACTTC
TRBV5-5,TRBD1,once,TRBJ2-5,CASSLILTGGLETQYF,TGTGCCAGCAGCTTGATCCTGACAGGGGGCTTGGAGACCCAGTACTTC
TRBV4-3,.,.,TRBJ2-6,CASSPFGTPSSGANVLTF,TGCGCCAGCAGCCCGTTTGGGACCCCAAGCTCTGGGGCCAACGTCCTGACTTTC
TRBV9,.,once,TRBJ1-1,CAGSVTSQNTEAFF,TGTGCCGGCAGCGTCACAAGCCAAAACACTGAAGCTTTCTTT
TRBV20-1,.,few,TRBJ2-7,CSGEGGFPYEQYF,TGCAGCGGAGAGGGGGGGTTTCCCTACGAGCAGTACTTC
TRBV4-3,.,few,TRBJ1-6,CASSRGLINSPLHF,TGCGCCAGCAGCCGGGGTCTTATAAATTCACCCCTCCACTTT
TRBV20-1,TRBD1,.,TRBJ2-7,CSARWDRGYEQYF,TGCAGTGCTAGATGGGACAGGGGCTACGAGCAGTACTTC
TRBV5-1,TRBD2,.,TRBJ2-1,CASSQGTTSDEQFF,TGCGCCAGCAGCCAAGGGACTACTTCGGATGAGCAGTTCTTC
TRBV25-1,.,.,TRBJ2-5,CASSEFGAGETQYF,TGTGCCAGCAGTGAATTCGGGGCGGGAGAGACCCAGTACTTC
TRBV5-1,.,.,TRBJ1-5,CASSPRPRGPNQPQHF,TGCGCCAGCAGCCCCCGGCCCAGGGGCCCTAATCAGCCCCAGCATTTT
TRBV7-9,TRBD1,.,TRBJ2-7,CASRRQGVFDEQYF,TGTGCCAGCAGACGCCAGGGGGTCTTTGACGAGCAGTACTTC
TRBV20-1,TRBD1,.,TRBJ2-7,CSARDRSSYKQYF,TGCAGTGCTAGGGACAGGAGCTCCTACAAGCAGTACTTC
TRBV6-2/TRBV6-3,.,few,TRBJ1-2,CASSYPADITNYGYTF,TGTGCCAGCAGTTACCCGGCAGATATAACTAACTATGGCTACACCTTC
TRBV7-2,.,few,TRBJ2-1,CASSPQTDYNEQFF,TGTGCCAGCAGCCCCCAGACAGACTACAATGAGCAGTTCTTC
TRBV27,TRBD2,.,TRBJ2-5,CASSLYLPGGEETQYF,TGTGCCAGCAGTTTATATCTCCCGGGGGGTGAGGAGACCCAGTACTTC
TRBV27,TRBD2,.,TRBJ2-3,CASGTGLVIPDTQYF,TGTGCCAGCGGTACCGGACTAGTGATCCCAGATACGCAGTATTTT
TRBV18,.,.,TRBJ2-7,CASSPPSGANNPYEQYF,TGTGCCAGCTCACCACCGTCAGGGGCTAATAACCCCTACGAGCAGTACTTC
TRBV6-6,TRBD1,.,TRBJ1-5,CASNRDRDQPQHF,TGTGCCAGCAATAGGGACAGGGATCAGCCCCAGCATTTT
TRBV7-9,.,few,TRBJ1-2,CASSLQGLGGGYTF,TGTGCCAGCAGCTTACAGGGTCTTGGAGGTGGCTACACCTTC
TRBV9,.,few,TRBJ1-2,CASSAPGNGYTF,TGTGCCAGCAGCGCCCCCGGCAACGGCTACACCTTC
TRBV7-2,.,.,TRBJ1-2,CASSPRRNSHYGYTF,TGTGCCAGCAGCCCCCGGCGAAACAGTCACTATGGCTACACCTTC
TRBV4-1,TRBD2,.,TRBJ2-1,CASSHRPPGGSKDEQFF,TGCGCCAGCAGCCACCGCCCCCCGGGGGGGTCGAAGGATGAGCAGTTCTTC
TRBV2,.,.,TRBJ2-3,CASSEGQSTDTQYF,TGTGCCAGCAGTGAAGGGCAGTCCACAGATACGCAGTATTTT
TRBV28,.,few,TRBJ1-2,CASSLSRDGYTF,TGTGCCAGCAGTTTGAGCCGGGATGGCTACACCTTC
TRBV15,.,.,TRBJ1-2,CATSRGPGRYGYTF,TGTGCCACCAGCAGAGGCCCGGGTCGGTATGGCTACACCTTC
TRBV4-1,TRBD1,.,TRBJ2-2,CASSQPGTGNGELFF,TGCGCCAGCAGCCAGCCCGGGACAGGGAACGGGGAGCTGTTTTTT
TRBV4-3,.,.,TRBJ2-1,CASSQDPGRGWEQFF,TGCGCCAGCAGCCAAGACCCAGGGCGGGGATGGGAGCAGTTCTTC
TRBV4-3,.,.,TRBJ1-1,CASSPGRKNTEAFF,TGCGCCAGCAGCCCCGGGCGGAAGAACACTGAAGCTTTCTTT
TRBV6-6,.,.,TRBJ2-5,CASSYWADQETQYF,TGTGCCAGCAGTTACTGGGCGGACCAAGAGACCCAGTACTTC
TRBV6-2/TRBV6-3,TRBD2,few,TRBJ2-7,CASSYERTSGGTYEQYF,TGTGCCAGCAGTTACGAGCGGACTAGCGGGGGAACCTACGAGCAGTACTTC
TRBV7-9,TRBD1,.,TRBJ2-5,CASSPLLLGQQETQYF,TGTGCCAGCAGCCCCCTCCTTTTGGGACAGCAAGAGACCCAGTACTTC
TRBV28,TRBD1,few,TRBJ2-4,CASSATGTPAKNIQYF,TGTGCCAGCAGTGCGACAGGGACGCCCGCCAAAAACATTCAGTACTTC
TRBV10-3,TRBD2,.,TRBJ2-5,CTTMSGGAETQYF,TGTACCACCATGAGCGGGGGGGCAGAGACCCAGTACTTC
TRBV5-4,.,.,TRBJ2-1,CASSFGETYNEQFF,TGTGCCAGCAGCTTCGGGGAGACCTACAATGAGCAGTTCTTC
TRBV4-3,.,.,TRBJ2-1,CASSQGRQETQFF,TGCGCCAGCAGCCAGGGTAGACAAGAGACCCAGTTCTTC
TRBV20-1,TRBD2,.,TRBJ2-7,CSGTRGIYEQYF,TGCAGTGGGACGCGGGGGATCTACGAGCAGTACTTC
TRBV9,.,.,TRBJ2-3,CASSVARTDISSTDTQYF,TGTGCCAGCAGCGTAGCTCGGACAGATATTTCTAGCACAGATACGCAGTATTTT
TRBV15,TRBD2,.,TRBJ2-7,CATSKSALLAESYEQYF,TGTGCCACCAGCAAGTCGGCCCTGCTAGCGGAGTCCTACGAGCAGTACTTC
TRBV7-9,TRBD2,.,TRBJ2-3,CASSGAGGPTDTQYF,TGTGCCAGCAGCGGAGCGGGGGGGCCCACAGATACGCAGTATTTT
TRBV18,.,.,TRBJ2-7,CASSPPGRLIAYEQYF,TGTGCCAGCTCACCTCCGGGACGGCTTATCGCCTACGAGCAGTACTTC
TRBV3-1,.,few,TRBJ2-5,CASSRVQGSQYF,TGTGCCAGCTCTCGAGTCCAGGGGTCCCAGTACTTC
TRBV20-1,.,few,TRBJ2-1,CSAREPIVNEQFF,TGCAGTGCTAGAGAACCGATAGTCAATGAGCAGTTCTTC
TRBV6-2/TRBV6-3,.,.,TRBJ2-1,CASSYRGYNEQFF,TGTGCCAGCAGTTACAGGGGCTACAATGAGCAGTTCTTC